Listed below are T cell receptor beta chains from one sample, sequenced in a study of cytomegalovirus exposure and HLA in healthy donors. Some clones are missing from TCRdb's copy, which holds only in-frame ones; the method was immunoSEQ multiplex PCR. The top ten hold about 0.94% of the sample, which has 120,000 or so clones, around 83% seen once. The source material was PBMCs. These receptors all come from a human donor in good health. CDR3s include the opening cysteine and the closing phenylalanine or tryptophan. A D gene is named only where the DNA matches it firmly. Size tells how often a clone was seen (once, few, many) or the class of an expanded clone, and some rows leave it out.

TRBV6-1	NA	TRBJ1-1	NA	15	CASSEESQLNTEAFF	TGTGCCAGCAGTGAAGAGTCCCAGTTGAACACTGAAGCTTTCTTT
TRBV19	NA	TRBJ1-2	TRBD1	13	CASSRDRGEGYTF	TGTGCCAGTAGCCGGGACAGGGGAGAAGGCTACACCTTC
TRBV6-5	NA	TRBJ1-3	NA	13	CASREHHGNTIYF	TGTGCCAGCAGAGAACATCATGGAAACACCATATATTTT
TRBV6-5	NA	TRBJ2-1	TRBD1	11	CASSSTGGQFF	TGTGCCAGCAGTTCGACAGGGGGGCAGTTCTTC
TRBV9	NA	TRBJ2-7	NA	14	CASSVELGPYEQYF	TGTGCCAGCAGCGTAGAATTGGGGCCCTACGAGCAGTACTTC
TRBV27	NA	TRBJ2-7	TRBD1	16	CASSFTPGQGRYEQYF	TGTGCCAGCAGTTTCACTCCGGGACAGGGTAGATACGAGCAGTACTTC
TRBV7-2	NA	TRBJ1-2	TRBD1	14	CASSEQGADYGYTF	TGTGCCAGCAGCGAGCAGGGGGCCGACTATGGCTACACCTTC
TRBV29-1	once	TRBJ2-7	TRBD2	13	CSVSNLAGGEQYF	TGCAGCGTCTCCAACCTAGCGGGGGGGGAGCAGTACTTC
TRBV10-3	few	TRBJ2-6	TRBD2	15	CAIRMGREGTNVLTF	TGTGCCATCAGGATGGGACGGGAGGGGACCAACGTCCTGACTTTC
TRBV11-2	NA	TRBJ2-7	NA	15	CASSLVGPPAYEQYF	TGTGCCAGCAGCTTAGTTGGGCCACCCGCCTACGAGCAGTACTTC
TRBV1	NA	TRBJ2-3	NA	13	CTSSHGGPDTQYF	TGCACCAGCAGCCACGGGGGGCCAGATACGCAGTATTTT
TRBV6-6	NA	TRBJ2-4	NA	14	CASSQALAKNIQYF	TGTGCCAGCAGCCAAGCTCTAGCCAAAAACATTCAGTACTTC
TRBV6-5	NA	TRBJ2-7	TRBD1	15	CASSYTGTGGYEQYF	TGTGCCAGCAGTTATACGGGGACAGGGGGTTACGAGCAGTACTTC
TRBV2	NA	TRBJ2-7	TRBD2	15	CASRILAGKTYEQYF	TGTGCCAGCAGAATTCTAGCGGGGAAAACCTACGAGCAGTACTTC
TRBV19	NA	TRBJ1-1	TRBD1	13	CATADRGYTEAFF	TGTGCCACCGCAGACAGGGGTTACACTGAAGCTTTCTTT
TRBV5-1	NA	TRBJ1-6	TRBD1	16	CASSLGAGQGNSPLHF	TGCGCCAGCAGCTTGGGCGCGGGACAGGGGAATTCACCCCTCCACTTT
TRBV5-1	NA	TRBJ1-1	TRBD1	18	CASSLPGQGLRTNTEAFF	TGCGCCAGCAGCTTACCGGGACAGGGGTTAAGGACGAACACTGAAGCTTTCTTT
TRBV7-8	NA	TRBJ1-5	NA	15	CASSRGRGDGQPQHF	TGTGCCAGCAGCCGCGGACGGGGGGACGGTCAGCCCCAGCATTTT
TRBV6-1	few	TRBJ2-5	NA	14	CASSVYRDQETQYF	TGTGCCAGCAGTGTATACAGGGACCAAGAGACCCAGTACTTC
TRBV9	few	TRBJ2-1	TRBD2	16	CASSVGLAPGDNEQFF	TGTGCCAGCAGCGTTGGACTAGCCCCGGGGGACAATGAGCAGTTCTTC
TRBV6-4	NA	TRBJ1-4	NA	12	CARPGRGEKLFF	TGTGCCAGACCAGGGAGGGGGGAAAAACTGTTTTTT
TRBV4-2	NA	TRBJ2-3	TRBD2	17	CASSQDASGGATDTQYF	TGTGCCAGCAGCCAAGACGCCAGCGGGGGGGCCACAGATACGCAGTATTTT